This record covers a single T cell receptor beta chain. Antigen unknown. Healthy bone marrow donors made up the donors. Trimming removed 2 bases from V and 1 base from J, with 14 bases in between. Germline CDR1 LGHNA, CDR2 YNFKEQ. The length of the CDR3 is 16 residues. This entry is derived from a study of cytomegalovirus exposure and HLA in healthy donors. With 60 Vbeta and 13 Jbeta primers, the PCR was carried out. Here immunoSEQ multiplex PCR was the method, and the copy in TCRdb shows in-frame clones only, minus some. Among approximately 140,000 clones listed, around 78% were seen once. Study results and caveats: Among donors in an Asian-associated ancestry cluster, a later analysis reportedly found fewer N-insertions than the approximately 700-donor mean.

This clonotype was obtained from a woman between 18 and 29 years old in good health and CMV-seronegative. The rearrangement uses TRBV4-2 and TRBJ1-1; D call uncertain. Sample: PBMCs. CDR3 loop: CASSQREATENTEAFF. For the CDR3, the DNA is TGTGCCAGCAGCCAAAGGGAGGCTACGGAGAACACTGAAGCTTTCTTT.